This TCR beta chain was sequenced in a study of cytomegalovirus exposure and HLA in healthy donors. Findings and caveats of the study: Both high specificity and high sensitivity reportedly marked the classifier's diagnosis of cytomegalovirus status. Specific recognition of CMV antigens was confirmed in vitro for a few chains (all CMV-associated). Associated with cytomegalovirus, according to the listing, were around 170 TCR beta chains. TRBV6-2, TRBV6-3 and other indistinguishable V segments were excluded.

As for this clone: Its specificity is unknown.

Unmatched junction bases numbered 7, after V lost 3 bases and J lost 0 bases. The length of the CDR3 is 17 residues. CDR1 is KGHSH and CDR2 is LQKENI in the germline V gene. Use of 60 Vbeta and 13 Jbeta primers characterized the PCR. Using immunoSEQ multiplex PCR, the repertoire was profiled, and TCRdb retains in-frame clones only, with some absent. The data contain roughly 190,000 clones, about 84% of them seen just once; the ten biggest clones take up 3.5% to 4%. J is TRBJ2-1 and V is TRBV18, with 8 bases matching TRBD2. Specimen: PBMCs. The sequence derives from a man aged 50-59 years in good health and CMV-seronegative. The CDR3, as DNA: TGTGCCAGCTCACCCCCGGGGGGGATTAGCTCCTACAATGAGCAGTTCTTC. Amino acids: CASSPPGGISSYNEQFF.